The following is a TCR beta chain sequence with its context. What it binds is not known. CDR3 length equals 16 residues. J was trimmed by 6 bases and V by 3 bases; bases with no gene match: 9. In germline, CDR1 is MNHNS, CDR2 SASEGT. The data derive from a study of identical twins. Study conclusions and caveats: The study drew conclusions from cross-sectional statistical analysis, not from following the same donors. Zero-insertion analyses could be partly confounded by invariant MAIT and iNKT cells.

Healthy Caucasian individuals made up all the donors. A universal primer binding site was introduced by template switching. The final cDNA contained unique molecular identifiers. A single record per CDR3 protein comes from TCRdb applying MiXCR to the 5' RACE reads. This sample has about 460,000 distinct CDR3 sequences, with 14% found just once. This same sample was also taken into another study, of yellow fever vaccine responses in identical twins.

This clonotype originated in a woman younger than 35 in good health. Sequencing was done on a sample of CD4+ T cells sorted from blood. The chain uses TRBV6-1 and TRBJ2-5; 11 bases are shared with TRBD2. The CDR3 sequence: CASSEPLAGGRKTQYF. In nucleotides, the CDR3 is TGTGCCAGCAGTGAGCCTCTAGCGGGGGGAAGAAAGACCCAGTACTTC.